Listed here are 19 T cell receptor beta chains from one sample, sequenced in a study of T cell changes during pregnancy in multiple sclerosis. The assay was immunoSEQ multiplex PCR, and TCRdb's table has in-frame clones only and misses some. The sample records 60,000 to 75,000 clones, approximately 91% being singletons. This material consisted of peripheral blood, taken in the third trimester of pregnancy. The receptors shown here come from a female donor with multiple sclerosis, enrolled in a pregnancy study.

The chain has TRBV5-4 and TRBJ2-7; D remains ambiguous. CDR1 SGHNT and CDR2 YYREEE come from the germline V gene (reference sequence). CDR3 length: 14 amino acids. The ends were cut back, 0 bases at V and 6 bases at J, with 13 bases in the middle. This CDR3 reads CASSLAPLYSEQYF. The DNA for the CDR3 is TGTGCCAGCAGCTTGGCCCCCTTGTATTCCGAGCAGTACTTC.

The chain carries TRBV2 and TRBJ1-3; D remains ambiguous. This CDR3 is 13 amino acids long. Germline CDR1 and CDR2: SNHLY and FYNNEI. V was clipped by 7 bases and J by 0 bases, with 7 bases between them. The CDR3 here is CASNGFSGNTIYF. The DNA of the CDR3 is TGTGCCAGCAACGGGTTCTCTGGAAACACCATATATTTT.

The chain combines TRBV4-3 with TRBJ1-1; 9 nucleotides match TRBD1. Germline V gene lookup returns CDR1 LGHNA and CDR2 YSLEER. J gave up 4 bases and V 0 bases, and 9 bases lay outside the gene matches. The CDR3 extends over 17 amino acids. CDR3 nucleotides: TGCGCCAGCAGCCAAGAAAAGGGGACAGGGTTGGGCACTGAAGCTTTCTTT. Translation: CASSQEKGTGLGTEAFF.

CDR3 sequence reads: CASSRSPAGLASETQYF. DNA for the CDR3: TGCGCCAGCAGCCGCTCTCCGGCGGGCTTAGCGTCAGAGACCCAGTACTTC. The chain employs TRBV5-1 and TRBJ2-5, with D maybe TRBD2 (5 bases). CDR3 size: 17 residues. The V end lost 4 bases, the J end lost 4 bases, and 23 bases lay between the germline ends. Germline assignment: CDR1 SGHRS and CDR2 YFSETQ. Variable domain in full (rest from reference TRBV5-1 and TRBJ2-5): KAGVTQTPRYLIKTRGQQVTLSCSPISGHRSVSWYQQTPGQGLQFLFEYFSETQRNKGNFPGRFSGRQFSNSRSEMNVSTLELGDSALYLCASSRSPAGLASETQYFGPGTRLLVL.

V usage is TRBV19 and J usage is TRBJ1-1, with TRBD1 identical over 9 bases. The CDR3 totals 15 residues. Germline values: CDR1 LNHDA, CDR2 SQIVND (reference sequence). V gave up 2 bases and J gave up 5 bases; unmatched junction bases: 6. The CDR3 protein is CASSIRTGAGTEAFF. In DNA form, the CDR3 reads TGTGCCAGTAGTATAAGGACAGGGGCAGGAACTGAAGCTTTCTTT.

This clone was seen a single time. CDR3 sequence: CASRPGTGVGELFF. The CDR3 DNA sequence: TGTGCCAGCAGACCCGGGACAGGGGTCGGGGAGCTGTTTTTT. This chain links TRBV7-2 with TRBJ2-2, with 10 bases fitting TRBD1. V dropped 6 bases and J dropped 7; count of bases not matched to a gene: 5. The germline V gene has CDR1 SGHTA and CDR2 FQGNSA. The CDR3 is 14 residues long.

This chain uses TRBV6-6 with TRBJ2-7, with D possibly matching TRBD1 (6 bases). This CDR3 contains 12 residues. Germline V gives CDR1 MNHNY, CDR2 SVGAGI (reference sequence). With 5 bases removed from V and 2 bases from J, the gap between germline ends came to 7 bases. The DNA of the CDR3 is TGTGCCAGCAGTGGACAGACCTACGAGCAGTACTTC. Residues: CASSGQTYEQYF.

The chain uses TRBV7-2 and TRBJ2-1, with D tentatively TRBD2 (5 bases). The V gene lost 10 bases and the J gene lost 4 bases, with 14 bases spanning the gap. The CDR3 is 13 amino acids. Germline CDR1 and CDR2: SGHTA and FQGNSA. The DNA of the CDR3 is TGTGCCACCCGGCGGAGCGGTTACAATGAGCAGTTCTTC. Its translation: CATRRSGYNEQFF.

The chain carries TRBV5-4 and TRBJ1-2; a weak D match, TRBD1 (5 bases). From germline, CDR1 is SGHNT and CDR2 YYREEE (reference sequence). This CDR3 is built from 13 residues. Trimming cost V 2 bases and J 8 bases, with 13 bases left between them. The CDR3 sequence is CASSFWAGEGYTF. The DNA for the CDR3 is TGTGCCAGCAGCTTTTGGGCGGGGGAGGGCTACACCTTC.

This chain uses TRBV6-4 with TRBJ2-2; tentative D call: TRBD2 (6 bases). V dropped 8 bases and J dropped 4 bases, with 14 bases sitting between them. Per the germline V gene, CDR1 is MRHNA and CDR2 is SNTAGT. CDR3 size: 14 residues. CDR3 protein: CASSIDGSTGELFF. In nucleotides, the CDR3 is TGTGCCAGCTCCATTGACGGGAGCACCGGGGAGCTGTTTTTT.

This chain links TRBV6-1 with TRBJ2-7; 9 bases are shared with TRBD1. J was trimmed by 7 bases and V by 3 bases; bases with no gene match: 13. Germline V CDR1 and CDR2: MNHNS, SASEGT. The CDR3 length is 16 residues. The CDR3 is CASSDWGQGRGGEQYF. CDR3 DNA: TGTGCCAGCAGTGATTGGGGACAGGGCCGAGGGGGGGAGCAGTACTTC.

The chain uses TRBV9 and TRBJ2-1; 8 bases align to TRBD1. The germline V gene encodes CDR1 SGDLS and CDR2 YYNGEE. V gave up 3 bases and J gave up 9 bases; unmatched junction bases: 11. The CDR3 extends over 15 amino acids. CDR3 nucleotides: TGTGCCAGCAGCGCCGGGGACAGGCCCCTTGGTGAGCAGTTCTTC. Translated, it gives CASSAGDRPLGEQFF.

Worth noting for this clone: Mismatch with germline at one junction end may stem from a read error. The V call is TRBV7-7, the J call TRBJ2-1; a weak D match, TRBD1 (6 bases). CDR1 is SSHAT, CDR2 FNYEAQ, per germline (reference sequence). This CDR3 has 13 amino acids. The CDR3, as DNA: TGTGCTAGCAGCGTGGACAGCCACAATGAGCAGTTCTTC. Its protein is CASSVDSHNEQFF.

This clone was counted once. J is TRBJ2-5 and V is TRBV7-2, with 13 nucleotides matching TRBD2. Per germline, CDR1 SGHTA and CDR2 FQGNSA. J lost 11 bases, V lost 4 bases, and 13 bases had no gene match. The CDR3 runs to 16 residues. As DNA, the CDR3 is TGTGCCAGCAGCTCGCGCGTAACTAGCGGGGGGGGAGTTCAGTACTTC. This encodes CASSSRVTSGGGVQYF.

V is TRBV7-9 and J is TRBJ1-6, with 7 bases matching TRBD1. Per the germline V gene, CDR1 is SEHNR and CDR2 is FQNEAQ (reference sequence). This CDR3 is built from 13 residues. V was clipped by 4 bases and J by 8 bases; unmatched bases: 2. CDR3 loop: CASSYTGDSPLHF. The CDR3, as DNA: TGTGCCAGCAGCTACACAGGGGATTCACCCCTCCACTTT. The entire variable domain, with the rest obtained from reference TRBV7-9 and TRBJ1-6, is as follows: DTGVSQNPRHKITKRGQNVTFRCDPISEHNRLYWYRQTLGQGPEFLTYFQNEAQLEKSRLLSDRFSAERPKGSFSTLEIQRTEQGDSAMYLCASSYTGDSPLHFGNGTRLTVT.

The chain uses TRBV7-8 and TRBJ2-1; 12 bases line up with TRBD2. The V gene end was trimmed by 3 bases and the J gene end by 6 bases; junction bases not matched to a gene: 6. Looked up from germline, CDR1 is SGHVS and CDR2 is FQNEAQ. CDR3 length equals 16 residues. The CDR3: CASSFSPSGGANEQFF. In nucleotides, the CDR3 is TGTGCCAGCAGCTTTTCTCCTAGCGGGGGGGCCAATGAGCAGTTCTTC.

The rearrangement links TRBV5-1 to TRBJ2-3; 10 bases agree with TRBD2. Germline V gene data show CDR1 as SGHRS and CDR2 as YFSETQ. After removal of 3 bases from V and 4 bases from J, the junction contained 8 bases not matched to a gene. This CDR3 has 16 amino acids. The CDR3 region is CASSSLSGGASDTQYF. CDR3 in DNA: TGCGCCAGCAGCTCACTGAGCGGGGGGGCCTCAGATACGCAGTATTTT.

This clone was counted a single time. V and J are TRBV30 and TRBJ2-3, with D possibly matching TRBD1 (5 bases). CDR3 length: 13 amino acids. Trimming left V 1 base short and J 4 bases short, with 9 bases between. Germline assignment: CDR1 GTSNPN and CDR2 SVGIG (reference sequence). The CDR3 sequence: CAWSASTADTQYF. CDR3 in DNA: TGTGCCTGGAGTGCCTCGACAGCAGATACGCAGTATTTT.

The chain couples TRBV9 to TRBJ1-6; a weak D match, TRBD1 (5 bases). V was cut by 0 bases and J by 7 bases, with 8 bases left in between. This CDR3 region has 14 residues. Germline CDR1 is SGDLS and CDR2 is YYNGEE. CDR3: CASSVVDINSPLHF. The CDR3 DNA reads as TGTGCCAGCAGCGTAGTGGACATCAATTCACCCCTCCACTTT.